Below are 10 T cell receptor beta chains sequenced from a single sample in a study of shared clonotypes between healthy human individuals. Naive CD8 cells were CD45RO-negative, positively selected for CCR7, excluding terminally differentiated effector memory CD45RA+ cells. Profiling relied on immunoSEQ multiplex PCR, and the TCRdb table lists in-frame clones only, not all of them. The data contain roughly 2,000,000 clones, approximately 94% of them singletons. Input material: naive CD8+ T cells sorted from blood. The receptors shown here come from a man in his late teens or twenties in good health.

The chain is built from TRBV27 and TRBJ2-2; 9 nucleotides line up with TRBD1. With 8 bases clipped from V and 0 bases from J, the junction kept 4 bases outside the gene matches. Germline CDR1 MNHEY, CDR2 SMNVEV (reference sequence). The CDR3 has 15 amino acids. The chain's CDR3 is CASADRGPNTGELFF. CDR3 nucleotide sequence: TGTGCCAGCGCGGACAGGGGCCCGAACACCGGGGAGCTGTTTTTT.

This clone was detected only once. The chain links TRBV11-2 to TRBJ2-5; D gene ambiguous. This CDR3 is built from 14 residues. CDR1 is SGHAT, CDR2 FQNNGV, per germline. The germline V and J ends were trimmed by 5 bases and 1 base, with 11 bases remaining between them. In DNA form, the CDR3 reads TGTGCCAGCAGCCCGCCGCACGGCCAAGAGACCCAGTACTTC. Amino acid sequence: CASSPPHGQETQYF.

This CDR3 is CAWSVKNRGSQETQYF. CDR3 sequence (DNA): TGTGCCTGGAGTGTAAAGAACAGGGGGTCCCAAGAGACCCAGTACTTC. V is TRBV30 and J is TRBJ2-5; 8 bases align to TRBD1. J gave up 1 base and V 0 bases, and 7 bases lay outside the gene matches. Germline assignment: CDR1 GTSNPN and CDR2 SVGIG (reference sequence). CDR3 length equals 16 residues.

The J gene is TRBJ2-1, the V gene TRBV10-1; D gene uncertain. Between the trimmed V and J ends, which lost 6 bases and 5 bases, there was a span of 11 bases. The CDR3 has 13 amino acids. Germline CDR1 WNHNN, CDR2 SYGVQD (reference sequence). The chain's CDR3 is CASSSASHNEQFF. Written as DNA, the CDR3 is TGCGCCAGCAGCAGCGCGAGTCACAATGAGCAGTTCTTC.

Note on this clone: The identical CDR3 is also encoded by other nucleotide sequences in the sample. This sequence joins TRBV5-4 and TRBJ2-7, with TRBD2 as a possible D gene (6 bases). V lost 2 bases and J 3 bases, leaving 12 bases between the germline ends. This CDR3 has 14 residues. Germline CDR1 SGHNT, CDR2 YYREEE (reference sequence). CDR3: CASSLGGGVYEQYF. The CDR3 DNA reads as TGTGCCAGCAGCTTAGGCGGCGGGGTCTACGAGCAGTACTTC.

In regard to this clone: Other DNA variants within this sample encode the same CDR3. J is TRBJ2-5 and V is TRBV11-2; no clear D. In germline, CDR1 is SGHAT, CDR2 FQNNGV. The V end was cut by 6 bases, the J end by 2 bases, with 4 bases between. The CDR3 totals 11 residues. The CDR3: CASSSQETQYF. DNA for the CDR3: TGTGCCAGCAGTAGTCAAGAGACCCAGTACTTC.

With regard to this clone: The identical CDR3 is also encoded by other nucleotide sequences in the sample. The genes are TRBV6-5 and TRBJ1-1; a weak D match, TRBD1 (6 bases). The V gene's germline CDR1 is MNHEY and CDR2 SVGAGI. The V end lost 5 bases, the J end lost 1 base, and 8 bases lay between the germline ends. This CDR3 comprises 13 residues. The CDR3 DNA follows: TGTGCCAGCAGTCAGGACAGGAACACTGAAGCTTTCTTT. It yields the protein CASSQDRNTEAFF.

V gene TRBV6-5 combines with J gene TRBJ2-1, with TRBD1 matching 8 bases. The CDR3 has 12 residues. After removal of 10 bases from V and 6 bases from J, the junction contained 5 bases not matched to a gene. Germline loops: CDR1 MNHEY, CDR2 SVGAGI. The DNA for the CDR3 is TGTGCCACCGGACAGGGCGGCAATGAGCAGTTCTTC. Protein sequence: CATGQGGNEQFF.

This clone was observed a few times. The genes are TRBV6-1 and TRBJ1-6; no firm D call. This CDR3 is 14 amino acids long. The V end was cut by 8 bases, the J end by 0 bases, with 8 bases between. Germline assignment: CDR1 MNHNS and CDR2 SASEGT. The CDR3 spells CASGEGSYNSPLHF. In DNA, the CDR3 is TGTGCCAGCGGGGAAGGCTCCTATAATTCACCCCTCCACTTT.

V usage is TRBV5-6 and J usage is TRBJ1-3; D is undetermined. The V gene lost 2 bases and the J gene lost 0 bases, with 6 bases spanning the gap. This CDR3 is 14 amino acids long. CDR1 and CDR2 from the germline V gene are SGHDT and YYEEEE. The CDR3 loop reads CASSFRYSGNTIYF. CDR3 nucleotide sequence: TGTGCCAGCAGCTTCCGGTACTCTGGAAACACCATATATTTT.